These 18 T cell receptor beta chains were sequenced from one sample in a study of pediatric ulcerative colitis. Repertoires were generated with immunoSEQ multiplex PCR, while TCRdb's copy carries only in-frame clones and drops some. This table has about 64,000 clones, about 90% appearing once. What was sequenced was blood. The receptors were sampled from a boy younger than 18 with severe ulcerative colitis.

CDR3 loop: CASSLFRDYSYEQYF. In DNA form, the CDR3 reads TGTGCCAGCAGCTTATTTCGGGACTACTCCTACGAGCAGTACTTC. The chain is built from TRBV7-9 and TRBJ2-7, with TRBD2 matching 7 bases. Germline-derived CDR1 and CDR2 are SEHNR and FQNEAQ (reference sequence). Unmatched junction bases numbered 4, after V lost 2 bases and J lost 0 bases. The CDR3 spans 15 residues.

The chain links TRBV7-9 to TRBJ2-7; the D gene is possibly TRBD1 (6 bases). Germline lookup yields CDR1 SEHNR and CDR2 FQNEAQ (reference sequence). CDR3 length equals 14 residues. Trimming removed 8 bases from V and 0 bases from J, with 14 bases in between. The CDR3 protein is CASSPDSVSYEQYF. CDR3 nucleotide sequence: TGTGCCAGCTCCCCGGACAGCGTCTCCTACGAGCAGTACTTC.

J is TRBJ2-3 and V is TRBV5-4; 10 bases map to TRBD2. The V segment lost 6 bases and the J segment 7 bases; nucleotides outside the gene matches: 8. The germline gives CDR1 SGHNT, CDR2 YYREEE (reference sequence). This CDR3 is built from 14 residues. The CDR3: CASNEASGSHTQYF. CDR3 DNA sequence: TGTGCCAGCAACGAAGCTAGCGGGAGCCATACGCAGTATTTT.

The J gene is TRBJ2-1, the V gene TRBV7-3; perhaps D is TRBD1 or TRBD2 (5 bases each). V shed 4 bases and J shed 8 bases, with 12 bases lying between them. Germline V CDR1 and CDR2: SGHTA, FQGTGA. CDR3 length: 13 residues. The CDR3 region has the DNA TGTGCCAGCAGCTCCCGGGGCGGTGATGAGCAGTTCTTC. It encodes CASSSRGGDEQFF.

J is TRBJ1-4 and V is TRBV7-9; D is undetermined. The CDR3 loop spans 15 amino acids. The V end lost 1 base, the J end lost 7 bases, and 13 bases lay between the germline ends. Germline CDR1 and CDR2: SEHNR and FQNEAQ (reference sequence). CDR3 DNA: TGTGCCAGCAGCTTAGAGGTTCCAACAGCTGAAAAACTGTTTTTT. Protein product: CASSLEVPTAEKLFF.

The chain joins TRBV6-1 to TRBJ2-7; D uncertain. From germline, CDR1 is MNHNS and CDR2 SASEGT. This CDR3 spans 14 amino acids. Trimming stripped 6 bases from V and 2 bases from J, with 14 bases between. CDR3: CASSTALGPYEQYF. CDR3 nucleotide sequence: TGTGCCAGCAGCACAGCCCTAGGTCCCTACGAGCAGTACTTC.

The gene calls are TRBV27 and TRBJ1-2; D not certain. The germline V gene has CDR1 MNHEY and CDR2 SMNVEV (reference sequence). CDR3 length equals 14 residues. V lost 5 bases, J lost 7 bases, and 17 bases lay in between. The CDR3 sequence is CASSPGSATPGYTF. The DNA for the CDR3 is TGTGCCAGCAGTCCCGGATCAGCAACGCCTGGCTACACCTTC.

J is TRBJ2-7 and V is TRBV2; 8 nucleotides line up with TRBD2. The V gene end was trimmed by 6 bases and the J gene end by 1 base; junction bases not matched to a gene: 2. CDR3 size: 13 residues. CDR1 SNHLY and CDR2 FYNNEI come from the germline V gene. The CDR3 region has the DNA TGTGCCAGCAGGGGACTAGTTTCCTACGAGCAGTACTTC. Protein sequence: CASRGLVSYEQYF.

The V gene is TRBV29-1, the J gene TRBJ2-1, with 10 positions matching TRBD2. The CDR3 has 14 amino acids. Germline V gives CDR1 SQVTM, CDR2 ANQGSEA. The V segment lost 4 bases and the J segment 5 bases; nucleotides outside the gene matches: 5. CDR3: CSVAGTSADNEQFF. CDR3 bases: TGCAGCGTTGCCGGGACTAGCGCCGACAATGAGCAGTTCTTC.

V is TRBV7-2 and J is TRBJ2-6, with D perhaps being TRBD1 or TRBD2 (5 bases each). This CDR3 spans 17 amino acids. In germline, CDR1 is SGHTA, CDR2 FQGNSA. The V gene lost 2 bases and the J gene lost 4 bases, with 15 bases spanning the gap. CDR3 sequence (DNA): TGTGCCAGCAGCTTAAGGGGCGCGGGTACAGGGGCCAACGTCCTGACTTTC. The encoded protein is CASSLRGAGTGANVLTF.

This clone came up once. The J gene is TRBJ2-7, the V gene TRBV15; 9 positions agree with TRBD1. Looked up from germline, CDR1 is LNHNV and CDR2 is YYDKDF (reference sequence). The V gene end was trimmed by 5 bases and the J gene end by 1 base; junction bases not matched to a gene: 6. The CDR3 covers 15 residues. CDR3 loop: CATSRRTGESYEQYF. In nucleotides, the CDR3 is TGTGCCACCAGCCGAAGGACAGGGGAATCCTACGAGCAGTACTTC.

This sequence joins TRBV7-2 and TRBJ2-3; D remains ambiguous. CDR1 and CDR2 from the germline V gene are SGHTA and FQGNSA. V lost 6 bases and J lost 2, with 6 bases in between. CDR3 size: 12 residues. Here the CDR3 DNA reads TGTGCCAGCAGTCGTTCCACAGATACGCAGTATTTT. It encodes CASSRSTDTQYF.

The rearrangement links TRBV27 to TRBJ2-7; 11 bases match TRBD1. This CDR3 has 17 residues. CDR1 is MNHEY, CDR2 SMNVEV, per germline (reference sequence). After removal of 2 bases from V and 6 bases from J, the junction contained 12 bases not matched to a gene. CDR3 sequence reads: CASSLTHWDRGISEQYF. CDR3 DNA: TGTGCCAGCAGTTTAACCCATTGGGACAGGGGGATCTCCGAGCAGTACTTC.

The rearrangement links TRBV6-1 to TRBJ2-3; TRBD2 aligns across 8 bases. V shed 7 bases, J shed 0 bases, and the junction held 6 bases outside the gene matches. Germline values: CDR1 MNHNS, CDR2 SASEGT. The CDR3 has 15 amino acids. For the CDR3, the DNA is TGTGCCAGCACTTTAGCGGGAACTAGCACAGATACGCAGTATTTT. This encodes CASTLAGTSTDTQYF.

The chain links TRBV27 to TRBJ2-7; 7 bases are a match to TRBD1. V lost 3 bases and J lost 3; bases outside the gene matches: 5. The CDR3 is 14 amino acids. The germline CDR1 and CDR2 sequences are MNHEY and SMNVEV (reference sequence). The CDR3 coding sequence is TGTGCCAGCAGTTTCCAGGGACAGAGCTACGAGCAGTACTTC. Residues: CASSFQGQSYEQYF.

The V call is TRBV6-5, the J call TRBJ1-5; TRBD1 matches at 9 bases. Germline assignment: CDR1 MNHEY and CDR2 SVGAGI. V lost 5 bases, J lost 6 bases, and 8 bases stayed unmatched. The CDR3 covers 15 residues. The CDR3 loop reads CASSIDRGIGQPQHF. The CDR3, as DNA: TGTGCCAGCAGTATCGACAGGGGGATAGGTCAGCCCCAGCATTTT.

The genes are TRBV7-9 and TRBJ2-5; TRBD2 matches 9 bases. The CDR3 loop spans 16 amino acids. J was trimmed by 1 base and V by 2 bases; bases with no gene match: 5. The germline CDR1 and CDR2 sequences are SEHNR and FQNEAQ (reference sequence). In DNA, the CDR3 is TGTGCCAGCAGCTTACCACAAGCGGGAGGCCAAGAGACCCAGTACTTC. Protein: CASSLPQAGGQETQYF.

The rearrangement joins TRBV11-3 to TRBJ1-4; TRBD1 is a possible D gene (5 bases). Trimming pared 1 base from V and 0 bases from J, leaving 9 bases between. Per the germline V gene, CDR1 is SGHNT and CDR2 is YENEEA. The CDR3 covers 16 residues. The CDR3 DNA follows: TGTGCCAGCAGCTTAGGACAGACCTCAACTAATGAAAAACTGTTTTTT. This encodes CASSLGQTSTNEKLFF. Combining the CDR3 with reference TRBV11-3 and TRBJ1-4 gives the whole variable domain EAGVVQSPRYKIIEKKQPVAFWCNPISGHNTLYWYLQNLGQGPELLIRYENEEAVDDSQLPKDRFSAERLKGVDSTLKIQPAELGDSAVYLCASSLGQTSTNEKLFFGSGTQLSVL.